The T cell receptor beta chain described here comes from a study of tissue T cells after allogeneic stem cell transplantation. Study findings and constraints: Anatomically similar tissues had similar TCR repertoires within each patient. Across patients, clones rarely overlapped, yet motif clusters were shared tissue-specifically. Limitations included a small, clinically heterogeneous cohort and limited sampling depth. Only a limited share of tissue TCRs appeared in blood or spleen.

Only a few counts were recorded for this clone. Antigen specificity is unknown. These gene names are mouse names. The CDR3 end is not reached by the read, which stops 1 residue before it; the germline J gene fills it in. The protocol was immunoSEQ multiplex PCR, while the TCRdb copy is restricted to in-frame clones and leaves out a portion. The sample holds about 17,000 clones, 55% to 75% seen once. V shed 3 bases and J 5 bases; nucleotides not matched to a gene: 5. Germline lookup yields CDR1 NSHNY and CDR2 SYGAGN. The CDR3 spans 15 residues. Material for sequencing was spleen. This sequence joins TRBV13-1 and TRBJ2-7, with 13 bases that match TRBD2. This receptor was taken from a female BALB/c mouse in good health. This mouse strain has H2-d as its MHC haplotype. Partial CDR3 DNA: TGTGCCAGCAGTGGCGGACTGGGGGGGCGAGATGAACAGTAC. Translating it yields CASSGGLGGRDEQY. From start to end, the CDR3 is CASSGGLGGRDEQYF.